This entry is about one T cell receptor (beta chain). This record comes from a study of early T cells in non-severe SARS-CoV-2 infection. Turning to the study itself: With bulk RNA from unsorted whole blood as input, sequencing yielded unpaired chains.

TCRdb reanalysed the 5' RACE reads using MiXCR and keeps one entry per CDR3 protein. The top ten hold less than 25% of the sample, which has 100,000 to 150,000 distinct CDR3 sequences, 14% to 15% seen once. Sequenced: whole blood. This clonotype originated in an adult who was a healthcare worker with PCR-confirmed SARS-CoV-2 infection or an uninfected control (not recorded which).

CDR3 sequence (DNA): TGTGCCAGCAGCTTGGCTGGTAGCAATCAGCCCCAGCATTTT. This sequence encodes CASSLAGSNQPQHF. The rearrangement uses TRBV5-5 and TRBJ1-5; D is undetermined. Germline V lookup: CDR1 SGHKS, CDR2 YYEKEE (reference sequence). V lost 0 bases and J lost 0, with 4 bases in between. The CDR3 contains 14 residues.